These 10 T cell receptor beta chains came from one sample sequenced in a study of T cells after yellow fever vaccination. TCRdb recomputed calls from the 5' RACE reads with MiXCR, one row per CDR3 protein. The sample holds around 250,000 distinct CDR3 sequences, 6.9% seen once. The sample consisted of CD4+ T cells sorted from PBMCs, taken 15 days after the yellow fever booster vaccination. All receptors come from a man between 25 and 39 years old who received the YFV17D yellow fever vaccine.

The CDR3 DNA is TGTGCCAGCAGCGTTTCTAGCGACTCCTACGAGCAGTACTTC. Translating gives CASSVSSDSYEQYF. The rearrangement joins TRBV9 to TRBJ2-7, with a tentative D call TRBD2 (6 bases). This CDR3 has 14 residues. CDR1 SGDLS and CDR2 YYNGEE come from the germline V gene. V gave up 2 bases and J gave up 0 bases, with 9 bases separating them.

A few counts support this clonotype. The chain is built from TRBV20-1 and TRBJ2-5; 12 bases are a match to TRBD2. CDR1 and CDR2 (germline): DFQATT, SNEGSKA (reference sequence). This CDR3 is 17 amino acids long. With 5 bases clipped from V and 5 bases from J, the junction kept 15 bases outside the gene matches. CDR3 residues: CSAGTSGRFSGLETQYF. CDR3 DNA sequence: TGCAGTGCTGGTACTAGCGGGAGGTTTAGTGGCTTGGAGACCCAGTACTTC.

In its sample, this clonotype was seen a few times. The V call is TRBV20-1, the J call TRBJ1-1; 9 positions agree with TRBD1. The CDR3 runs 15 residues. The J segment lost 1 base and the V segment lost 4 bases, leaving 7 bases of the junction unmatched. Germline V gene lookup returns CDR1 DFQATT and CDR2 SNEGSKA (reference sequence). CDR3 protein: CSANDRGAGNTEAFF. The CDR3 DNA follows: TGCAGTGCTAATGACAGGGGGGCAGGGAACACTGAAGCTTTCTTT.

The chain couples TRBV4-1 to TRBJ1-4, with D possibly TRBD1 on 5 matching bases. V lost 3 bases and J lost 4, with 30 bases in between. The CDR3 extends over 21 amino acids. Germline assignment: CDR1 MGHRA and CDR2 YSYEKL. The CDR3 region has the DNA TGCGCCAGCAGCCAGCTAGCGGGACGTCGTACCTCAAAGAAACATAATGAAAAACTGTTTTTT. It encodes CASSQLAGRRTSKKHNEKLFF.

This clonotype appeared many times. This rearrangement joins TRBV5-1 to TRBJ2-1; tentatively, D is TRBD1 or TRBD2 (5 bases each). Germline V lookup: CDR1 SGHRS, CDR2 YFSETQ. The CDR3 is 13 amino acids. The ends were cut back, 4 bases at V and 5 bases at J, with 10 bases in the middle. CDR3 bases: TGCGCCAGCAGCCCCGAGGGACACAATGAGCAGTTCTTC. Its translation is CASSPEGHNEQFF.

The gene calls are TRBV5-4 and TRBJ2-3; 10 positions match TRBD1. The CDR3 runs 16 residues. Germline loops: CDR1 SGHNT, CDR2 YYREEE (reference sequence). J was trimmed by 4 bases and V by 2 bases; bases with no gene match: 7. The CDR3 sequence: CASSFYDRGRADTQYF. The DNA of the CDR3 is TGTGCCAGCAGCTTCTACGACAGGGGGCGGGCAGATACGCAGTATTTT.

This clonotype was recorded only once. Given a much more abundant clone one base away, this may be a read error. The chain employs TRBV5-1 and TRBJ2-1; D is unresolved. Germline CDR1 and CDR2: SGHRS and YFSETQ. The CDR3 runs to 14 residues. Trimming removed 5 bases at V and 0 bases at J, with 9 bases between. CDR3 sequence: CASSQASSYNEQFF. CDR3 nucleotide sequence: TGCGCCAGCAGTCAGGCGAGCTCCTACAATGAGCAGTTCTTC.

This clonotype was detected only a few times. This chain connects TRBV7-8 to TRBJ2-2; a possible D gene is TRBD2 (5 bases). The V gene's germline CDR1 is SGHVS and CDR2 FQNEAQ. Trimming shortened V by 6 bases and J by 4 bases, and 12 bases separated the two germline ends. The CDR3 is made up of 14 amino acids. CDR3 protein: CASRRSSFTGELFF. The DNA for the CDR3 is TGTGCCAGCAGACGCTCTAGCTTCACCGGGGAGCTGTTTTTT.

The genes are TRBV10-3 and TRBJ2-5; D ambiguous. The CDR3 covers 13 residues. The V and J ends lost 4 bases and 5 bases respectively, with 11 bases between them. The germline V gene has CDR1 ENHRY and CDR2 SYGVKD. The DNA of the CDR3 is TGTGCCATCAGTGGTTTTGAGGAGGAGACCCAGTACTTC. Translating it yields CAISGFEEETQYF.

This clonotype was counted ten times or more. The chain is built from TRBV5-1 and TRBJ2-1, with 9 nucleotides matching TRBD2. The germline gives CDR1 SGHRS, CDR2 YFSETQ. V gave up 4 bases and J gave up 2 bases; unmatched junction bases: 4. The CDR3 runs 15 residues. The CDR3, as DNA: TGCGCCAGCAGCCTTAGCGGGAGCCCCTACAATGAGCAGTTCTTC. It is translated as CASSLSGSPYNEQFF.